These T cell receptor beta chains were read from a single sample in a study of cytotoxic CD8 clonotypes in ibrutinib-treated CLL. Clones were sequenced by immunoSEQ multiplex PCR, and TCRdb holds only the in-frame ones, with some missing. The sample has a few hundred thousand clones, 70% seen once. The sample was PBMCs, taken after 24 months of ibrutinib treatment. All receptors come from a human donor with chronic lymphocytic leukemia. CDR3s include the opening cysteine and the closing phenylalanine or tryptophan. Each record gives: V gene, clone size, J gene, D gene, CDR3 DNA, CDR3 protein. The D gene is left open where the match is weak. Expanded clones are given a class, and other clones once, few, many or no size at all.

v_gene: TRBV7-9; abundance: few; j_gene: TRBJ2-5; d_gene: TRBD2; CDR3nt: TGTGCCAGCAACCCCGGACTAGCGGACCAAGAGACCCAGTACTTC; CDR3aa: CASNPGLADQETQYF
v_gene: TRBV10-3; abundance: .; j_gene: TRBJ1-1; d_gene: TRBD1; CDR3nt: TGTGCCATCAGCGGACAGGCCGGTGAAGCTTTCTTT; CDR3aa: CAISGQAGEAFF
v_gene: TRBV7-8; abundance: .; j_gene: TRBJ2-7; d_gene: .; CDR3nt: TGTGCCAGCAGCTTAGAAGGGTCTCCGTTGGGGGTTTGGGACGAGCAGTACTTC; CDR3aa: CASSLEGSPLGVWDEQYF
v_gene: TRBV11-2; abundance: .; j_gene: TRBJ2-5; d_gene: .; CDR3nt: TGTGCCAGCAGTCATTTCGTCACCCAAGAGACCCAGTACTTC; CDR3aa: CASSHFVTQETQYF
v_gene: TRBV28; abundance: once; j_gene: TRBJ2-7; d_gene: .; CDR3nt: TGTGCCAGCAGTTTATGGGGGGACCGGTCCTACGAGCAGTACTTC; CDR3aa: CASSLWGDRSYEQYF
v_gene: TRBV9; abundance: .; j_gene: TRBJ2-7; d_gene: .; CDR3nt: TGTGCCAGCAGCGTTGAGGGCATGAGCTCCTACGAGCAGTACTTC; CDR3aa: CASSVEGMSSYEQYF
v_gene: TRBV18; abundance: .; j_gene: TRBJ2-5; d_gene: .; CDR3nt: TGTGCCAGCTCACCAGTACCTTTAAGGGGGGAAGAGACCCAGTACTTC; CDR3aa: CASSPVPLRGEETQYF
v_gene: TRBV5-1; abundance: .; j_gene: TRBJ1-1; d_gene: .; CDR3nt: TGCGCCAGCAATGGCGAGGGACTGAACACTGAAGCTTTCTTT; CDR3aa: CASNGEGLNTEAFF
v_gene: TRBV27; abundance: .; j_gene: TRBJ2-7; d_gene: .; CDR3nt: TGTGCCAGCAGTTTTAGCGGAGCTAACTACGAGCAGTACTTC; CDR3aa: CASSFSGANYEQYF
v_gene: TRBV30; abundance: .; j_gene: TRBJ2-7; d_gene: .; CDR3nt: TGTGCCGTTCAGGGGGGGTCCAACGAGCAGTACTTC; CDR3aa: CAVQGGSNEQYF
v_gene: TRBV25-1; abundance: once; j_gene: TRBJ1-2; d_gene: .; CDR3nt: TGTGCCAGCAGTGAATCAGTGGTCAACTATGGCTACACCTTC; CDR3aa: CASSESVVNYGYTF
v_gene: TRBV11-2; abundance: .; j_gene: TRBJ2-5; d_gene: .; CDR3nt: TGTGCCAGCAGCTCGAATTCCCAAGAGACCCAGTACTTC; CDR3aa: CASSSNSQETQYF
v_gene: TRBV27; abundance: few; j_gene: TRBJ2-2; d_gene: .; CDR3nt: TGTGCCAGCAGTTTACGACGGGACAGGGAGCTGTTTTTT; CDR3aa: CASSLRRDRELFF
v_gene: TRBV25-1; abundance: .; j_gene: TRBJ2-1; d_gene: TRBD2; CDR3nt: TGTGCCAGCAGTGAACCGGAGCGGGGGAGGGGCAATGAGCAGTTCTTC; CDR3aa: CASSEPERGRGNEQFF
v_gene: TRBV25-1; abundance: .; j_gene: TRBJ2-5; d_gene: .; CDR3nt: TGTGCCAGCAGTGTCGGGGGCGTGGAGACCCAGTACTTC; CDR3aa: CASSVGGVETQYF
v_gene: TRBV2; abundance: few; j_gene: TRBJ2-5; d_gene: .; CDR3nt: TGTGCCAGCACCCTTCAAGAGACCCAGTACTTC; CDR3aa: CASTLQETQYF
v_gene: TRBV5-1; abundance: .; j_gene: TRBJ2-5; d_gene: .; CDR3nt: TGCGCCAGCAGCTTCGACAGAGAGACCCAGTACTTC; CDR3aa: CASSFDRETQYF
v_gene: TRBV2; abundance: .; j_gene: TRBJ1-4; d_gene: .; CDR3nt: TGTGCCAGCAGTGAAAGCGGTTTCCGTGAAAAACTGTTTTTT; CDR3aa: CASSESGFREKLFF
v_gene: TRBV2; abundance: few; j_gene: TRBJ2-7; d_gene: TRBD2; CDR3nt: TGTGCCAGCCAACCGGGACTAGTAAGCGAGCAGTACTTC; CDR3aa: CASQPGLVSEQYF
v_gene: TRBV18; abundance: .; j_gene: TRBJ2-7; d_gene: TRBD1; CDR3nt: TGTGCCAGCTCACCCCGAGGACAGGGCCACGAGCAGTACTTC; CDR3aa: CASSPRGQGHEQYF
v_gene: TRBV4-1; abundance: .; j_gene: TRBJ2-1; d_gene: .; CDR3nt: TGCGCCAGCAGCCAAGAGCCGGAGGGCCGGAATGAGCAGTTCTTC; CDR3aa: CASSQEPEGRNEQFF
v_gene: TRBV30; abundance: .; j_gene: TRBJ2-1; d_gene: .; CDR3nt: TGTGCCGGCGAATGGTACCCGAGCTCCTACAATGAGCAGTTCTTC; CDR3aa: CAGEWYPSSYNEQFF
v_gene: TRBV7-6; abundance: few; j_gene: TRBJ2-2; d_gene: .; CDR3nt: TGTGCCAGCAGCTTAGGAGGGCTTGGGTCCGGGGAGCTGTTTTTT; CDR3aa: CASSLGGLGSGELFF
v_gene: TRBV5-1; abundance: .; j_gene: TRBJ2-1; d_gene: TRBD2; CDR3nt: TGCGCCAGCAGTTCCGCCGGGACTAGCGGGAGAACGTACAATGAGCAGTTCTTC; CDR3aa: CASSSAGTSGRTYNEQFF
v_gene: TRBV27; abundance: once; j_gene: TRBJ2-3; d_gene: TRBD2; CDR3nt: TGTGCCAGCAGTTTATCGAGTTATAGCGGGAGTGGGAATACGCAGTATTTT; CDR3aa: CASSLSSYSGSGNTQYF
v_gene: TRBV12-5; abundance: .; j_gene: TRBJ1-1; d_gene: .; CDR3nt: TGTGCTAGTGGTTTGGTACATGGGAAGTACACTGAAGCTTTCTTT; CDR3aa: CASGLVHGKYTEAFF
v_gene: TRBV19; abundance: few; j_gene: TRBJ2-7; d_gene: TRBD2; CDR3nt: TGTGCCAGTAGTCGACTAGCGGGAACCTACGAGCAGTACTTC; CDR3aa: CASSRLAGTYEQYF
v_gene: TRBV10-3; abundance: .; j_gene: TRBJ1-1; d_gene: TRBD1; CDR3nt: TGTGCCATCAGTGACCCGACAGGGGGGGATACTGAAGCTTTCTTT; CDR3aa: CAISDPTGGDTEAFF
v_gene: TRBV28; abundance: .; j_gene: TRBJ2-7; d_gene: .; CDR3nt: TGTGCCAGCAGTATACAGGGTCCTGGGAGAGAGCAGTACTTC; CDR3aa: CASSIQGPGREQYF
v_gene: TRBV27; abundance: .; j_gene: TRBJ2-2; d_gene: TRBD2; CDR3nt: TGTGCCAGCAGTTCCGCGGGGGGATATAACACCGGGGAGCTGTTTTTT; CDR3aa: CASSSAGGYNTGELFF
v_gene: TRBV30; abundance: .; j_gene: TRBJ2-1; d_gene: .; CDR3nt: TGTGCCTGGACCCCCGGGAGCAACACCTACAATGAGCAGTTCTTC; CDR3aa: CAWTPGSNTYNEQFF
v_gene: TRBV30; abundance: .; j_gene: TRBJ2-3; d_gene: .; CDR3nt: TGTGCCTGGAGTTCTCGGACAGAGAGCACAGATACGCAGTATTTT; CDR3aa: CAWSSRTESTDTQYF
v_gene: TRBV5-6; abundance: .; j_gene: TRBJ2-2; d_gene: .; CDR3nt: TGTGCCAGCAGCTTTAGGGCCGGGGAGCTGTTTTTT; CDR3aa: CASSFRAGELFF
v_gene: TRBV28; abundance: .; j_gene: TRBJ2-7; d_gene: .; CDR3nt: TGTGCCAGCAGATTACTACAGGGCCTATACGAGCAGTACTTC; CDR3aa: CASRLLQGLYEQYF
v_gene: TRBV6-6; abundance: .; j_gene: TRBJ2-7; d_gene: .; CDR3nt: TGTGCCTCCCAGTACGGGTCCTACGAGCAGTACTTC; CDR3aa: CASQYGSYEQYF
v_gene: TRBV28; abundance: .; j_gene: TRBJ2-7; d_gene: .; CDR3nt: TGTGCCAGCAGTTCGGCGGTCTCCTACGAGCAGTACTTC; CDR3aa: CASSSAVSYEQYF
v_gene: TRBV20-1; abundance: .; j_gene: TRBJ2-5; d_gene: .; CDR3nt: TGCATTGGGTACGGGACCCAGTACTTC; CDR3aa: CIGYGTQYF
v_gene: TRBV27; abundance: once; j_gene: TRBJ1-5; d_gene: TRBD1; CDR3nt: TGTGCCAGCAGTCCGATCGACAGGGGGCATCAGCCCCAGCATTTT; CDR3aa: CASSPIDRGHQPQHF
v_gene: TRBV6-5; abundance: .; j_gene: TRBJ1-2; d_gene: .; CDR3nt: TGTGCCAGCCTCTCACCGGGGGAGGTTCGAGGCTACACCTTC; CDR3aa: CASLSPGEVRGYTF
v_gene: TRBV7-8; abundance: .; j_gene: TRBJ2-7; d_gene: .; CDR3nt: TGTGCCAGCAGCTCCTACGCGACAGGTACCTACGAGCAGTACTTC; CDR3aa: CASSSYATGTYEQYF
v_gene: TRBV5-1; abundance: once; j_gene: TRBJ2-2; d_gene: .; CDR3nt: TGCGCCAGCGTGGAGGTATCGAACACCGGGGAGCTGTTTTTT; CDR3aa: CASVEVSNTGELFF
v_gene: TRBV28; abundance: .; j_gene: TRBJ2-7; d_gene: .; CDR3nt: TGTGCCAGCAGTTTTTTGGGGGAGCAGTACTTC; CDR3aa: CASSFLGEQYF
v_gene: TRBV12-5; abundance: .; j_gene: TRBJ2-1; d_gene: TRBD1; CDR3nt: TGTGCTAGTGGTTCCGGACAGGGGGTTATGCATGAGCAGTTCTTC; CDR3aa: CASGSGQGVMHEQFF
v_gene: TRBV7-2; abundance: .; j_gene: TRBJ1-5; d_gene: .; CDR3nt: TGTGCCAGCAGCTTAGGGAGGGGTTCGGGTCAGCCCCAGCATTTT; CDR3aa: CASSLGRGSGQPQHF
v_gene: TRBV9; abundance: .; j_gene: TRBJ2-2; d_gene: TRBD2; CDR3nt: TGTGCCAGCAGCGCGGCGGGAGGAACGAACACCGGGGAGCTGTTTTTT; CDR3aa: CASSAAGGTNTGELFF
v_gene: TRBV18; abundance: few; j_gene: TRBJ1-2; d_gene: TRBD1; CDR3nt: TGTGCCAGCTCACTCGAGGGACAGGGTTCCTATGGCTACACCTTC; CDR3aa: CASSLEGQGSYGYTF
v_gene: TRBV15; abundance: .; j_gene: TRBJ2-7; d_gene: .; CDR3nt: TGTGCCACCAGCAGAGCGGACACCTACGAGCAGTACTTC; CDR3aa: CATSRADTYEQYF
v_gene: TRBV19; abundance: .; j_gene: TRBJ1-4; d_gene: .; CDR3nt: TGTGCCAGTAGTATAGGAGGTACGGCTAATGAAAAACTGTTTTTT; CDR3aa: CASSIGGTANEKLFF
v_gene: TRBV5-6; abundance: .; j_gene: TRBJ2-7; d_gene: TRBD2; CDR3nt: TGTGCCAGCAGCAGTGCGGGAGGGCCGTACGAGCAGTACTTC; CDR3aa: CASSSAGGPYEQYF
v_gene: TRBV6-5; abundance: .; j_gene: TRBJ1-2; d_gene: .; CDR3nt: TGTGCCAGCAGCCGGACACGTCATGGCTACACCTTC; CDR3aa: CASSRTRHGYTF
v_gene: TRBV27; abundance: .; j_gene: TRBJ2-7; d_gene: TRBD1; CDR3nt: TGTGCCAGCAGTCACAACAGGGGGACTCCTTACGAGCAGTACTTC; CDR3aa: CASSHNRGTPYEQYF
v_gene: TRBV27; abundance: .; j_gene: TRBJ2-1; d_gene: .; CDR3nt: TGTGCCAGTCGGAGCGGGCGGCGTTACAATGAGCAGTTCTTC; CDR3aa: CASRSGRRYNEQFF
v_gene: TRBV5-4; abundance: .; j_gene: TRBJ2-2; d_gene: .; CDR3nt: TGTGCCAGCAGCTTGGACGGAACCGGGGAGCTGTTTTTT; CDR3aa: CASSLDGTGELFF